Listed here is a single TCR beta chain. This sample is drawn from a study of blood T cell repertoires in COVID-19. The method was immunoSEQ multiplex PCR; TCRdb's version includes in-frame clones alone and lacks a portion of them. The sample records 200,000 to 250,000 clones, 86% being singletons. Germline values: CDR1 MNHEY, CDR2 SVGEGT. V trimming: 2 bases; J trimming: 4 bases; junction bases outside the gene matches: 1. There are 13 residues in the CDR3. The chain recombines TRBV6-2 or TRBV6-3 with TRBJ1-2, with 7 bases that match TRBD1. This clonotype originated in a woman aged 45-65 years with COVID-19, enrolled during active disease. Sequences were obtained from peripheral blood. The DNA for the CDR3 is TGTGCCAGCAGTTACACAGGGGTCTATGGCTACACCTTC. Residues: CASSYTGVYGYTF.